The 5 T cell receptor beta chains reported below all come from one sample, sequenced in a study of T cell responses to AZD1222 COVID-19 vaccine. Clones were sequenced by immunoSEQ multiplex PCR, and TCRdb holds only the in-frame ones, with some missing. The data contain 90,000 to 110,000 clones, 82% of them singletons. The sample in question was peripheral blood, obtained on day 0 of AZD1222 vaccination. The receptors were sampled from an adult in good health.

The chain couples TRBV18 to TRBJ2-7; 9 bases are a match to TRBD1. The germline CDR1 and CDR2 sequences are KGHSH and LQKENI. The CDR3 has 14 amino acids. The V and J ends lost 3 bases and 3 bases, in that order; junction bases with no gene match: 3. The CDR3 nucleotides are TGTGCCAGCTCACCCGGGACAGGGCTCTACGAGCAGTACTTC. This encodes CASSPGTGLYEQYF. The full variable domain, its missing parts supplied by reference TRBV18 and TRBJ2-7, is NAGVMQNPRHLVRRRGQEARLRCSPMKGHSHVYWYRQLPEEGLKFMVYLQKENIIDESGMPKERFSAEFPKEGPSILRIQQVVRGDSAAYFCASSPGTGLYEQYFGPGTRLTVT.

This clone was detected only once. This chain uses TRBV4-2 with TRBJ2-2; D tentatively reads TRBD1 or TRBD2 (5 bases each). The CDR3 totals 16 residues. The V and J ends lost 3 bases and 3 bases respectively, with 14 bases between them. The germline V gene encodes CDR1 LGHNA and CDR2 YNFKEQ. In nucleotides, the CDR3 is TGTGCCAGCAGCCAGCTTCTGGGGACGGACACCGGGGAGCTGTTTTTT. Its protein is CASSQLLGTDTGELFF.

The chain has TRBV2 and TRBJ1-5; D perhaps matches TRBD1 (6 bases). Trimming took 11 bases from V and 8 from J, leaving 25 bases between them. The germline V gene has CDR1 SNHLY and CDR2 FYNNEI. The CDR3 sequence is 15 residues long. The CDR3 region is CASTRRGAEGEPQHF. DNA for the CDR3: TGTGCCTCTACTCGTAGAGGGGCGGAGGGGGAGCCCCAGCATTTT. Together with reference TRBV2 and TRBJ1-5, the CDR3 gives the full variable domain: EPEVTQTPSHQVTQMGQEVILRCVPISNHLYFYWYRQILGQKVEFLVSFYNNEISEKSEIFDDQFSVERPDGSNFTLKIRSTKLEDSAMYFCASTRRGAEGEPQHFGDGTRLSIL.

This chain connects TRBV10-1 to TRBJ2-1; the D gene is possibly TRBD1 (5 bases). V was clipped by 0 bases and J by 3 bases, with 9 bases between them. The CDR3 loop spans 15 amino acids. CDR1 and CDR2 (germline): WNHNN, SYGVQD (reference sequence). The CDR3 nucleotides are TGCGCCAGCAGTGAGTCGTTAGGGGACTACAATGAGCAGTTCTTC. It is translated as CASSESLGDYNEQFF.

This chain joins TRBV11-3 and TRBJ1-1; TRBD1 is a possible D gene (5 bases). Trimming pared 8 bases from V and 3 bases from J, leaving 13 bases between. Germline V gene data show CDR1 as SGHNT and CDR2 as YENEEA. The CDR3 is 13 amino acids. The CDR3 DNA reads as TGTGCCAGCCCGGAGGGACCATACACTGAAGCTTTCTTT. Encoded protein: CASPEGPYTEAFF.